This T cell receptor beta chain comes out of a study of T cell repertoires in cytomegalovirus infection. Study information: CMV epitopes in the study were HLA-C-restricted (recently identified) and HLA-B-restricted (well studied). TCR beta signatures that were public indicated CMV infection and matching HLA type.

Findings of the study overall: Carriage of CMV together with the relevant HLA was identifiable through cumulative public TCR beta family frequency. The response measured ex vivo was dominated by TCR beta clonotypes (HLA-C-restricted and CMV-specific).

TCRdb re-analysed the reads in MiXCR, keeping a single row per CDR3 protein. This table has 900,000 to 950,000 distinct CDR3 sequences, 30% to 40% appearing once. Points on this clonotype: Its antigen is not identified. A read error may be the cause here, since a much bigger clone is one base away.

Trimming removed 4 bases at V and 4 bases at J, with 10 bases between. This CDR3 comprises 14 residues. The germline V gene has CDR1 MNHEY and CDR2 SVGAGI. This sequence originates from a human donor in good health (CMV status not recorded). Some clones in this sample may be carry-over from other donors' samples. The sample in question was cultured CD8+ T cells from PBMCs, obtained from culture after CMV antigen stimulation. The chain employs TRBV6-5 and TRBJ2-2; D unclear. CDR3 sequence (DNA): TGTGCCAGCAGTTGCTCAGCTGGCACCGGGGAGCTGTTTTTT. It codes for CASSCSAGTGELFF.